A selection of T cell receptor beta chains follows, all from one sample in a study of T cell repertoires in cytomegalovirus infection. Using its own MiXCR run on the reads, TCRdb lists one record per CDR3 protein. Of under 850,000 distinct CDR3 sequences in the sample, around 31% were seen once. For these TCRs, the target antigens are not known. The material was cultured PBMCs, obtained from culture after CMV antigen stimulation. The source is a human donor in good health (CMV status not recorded). Some clones in this sample may be carry-over from other donors' samples. Both conserved end residues are trimmed from each CDR3.

CDR3 length,V gene,CDR3 protein
14,TRBV2,ASSDPTPGEQETQY
12,TRBV12-3/TRBV12-4,ASSPVAAQETQY
12,TRBV12-3/TRBV12-4,ASSLRRSNQPQH
10,TRBV7-2,ASCNLPGEQF
13,TRBV7-9,ASSNPIGLNNEQF
12,TRBV5-1,ASLTGSGSDTQY
13,TRBV19,ASSIRQGSADTQY
15,TRBV2,ASSEAGRALGYNEQF
11,TRBV12-3/TRBV12-4,ASSSDRVKTQY
13,TRBV7-9,ASSSGFGDTDTQY
14,TRBV18,ASSREWGSQRTEAF
11,TRBV12-3/TRBV12-4,ASSLMDPTEAF
14,TRBV6-6,ASSPVGTSGSDTQY
14,TRBV4-1,ASSQSRDRGPEKLF
12,TRBV3-1,ASSQEAGAGEQY
15,TRBV7-2,ASSLVGTSGTQETQY
11,TRBV6-1,ASRRGRETEAF
12,TRBV7-6,ASSFSSSYNEQF
13,TRBV18,ASSPPIGLNTEAF
12,TRBV19,ASDRGQGNQPQH
11,TRBV7-4,ASYVGSYNEQF
11,TRBV7-2,ASSSQIGDTQS
16,TRBV11-2,ASSTGTSGSDLAETQY
10,TRBV27,ASRSFPGPEY
12,TRBV28,APKWDRGYTEAF
12,TRBV19,ASQDYYSYNEQF